Sequencing of this T cell receptor (beta chain) was carried out in a study of T cell responses to AZD1222 COVID-19 vaccine. The overall study: Both about-4-week and about-12-week second-dose recipients were combined. Study outcomes and limitations: The donor group comprised mostly white British people and more females; the analysis possibly underestimated clonal diversity.

Some clones are missing from TCRdb's copy, which holds only in-frame ones; the method was immunoSEQ multiplex PCR. The sample shows approximately 170,000 clones, 75% to 90% of them seen only once. This clone appeared once. Its target is unknown. The material sequenced was peripheral blood, taken on day 0 of AZD1222 vaccination. This TCR was sampled from an adult in good health.

Written as DNA, the CDR3 is TGTGCCAGCAGCTGGGACAGCCAAGAGACCCAGTACTTC. Translated: CASSWDSQETQYF. V is TRBV7-3 and J is TRBJ2-5; 7 bases are a match to TRBD1. This CDR3 is built from 13 residues. Trimming at V came to 4 bases and at J to 1 base, leaving 0 bases not matched to a gene. Germline V gives CDR1 SGHTA, CDR2 FQGTGA. The variable domain in full, completed from reference TRBV7-3 and TRBJ2-5, reads GAGVSQTPSNKVTEKGKYVELRCDPISGHTALYWYRQSLGQGPEFLIYFQGTGAADDSGLPNDRFFAVRPEGSVSTLKIQRTERGDSAVYLCASSWDSQETQYFGPGTRLLVL.